The 30 T cell receptor beta chains given below trace back to one sample, sequenced in a study of response to subunit inactivated influenza vaccine. TCRdb reprocessed the RT-PCR reads via MiXCR and lists one record per CDR3 protein. The data contain about 190,000 distinct CDR3 sequences, about 15% of them singletons. The input for sequencing was CD8+ T cells sorted from PBMCs, taken 4 to 6 days after vaccination. These receptors were collected from a man aged 50-60 years who received an inactivated influenza vaccine.

This clonotype came up once. The J gene is TRBJ2-2, the V gene TRBV5-5, with 8 bases identical to TRBD1. This CDR3 comprises 14 residues. The V segment lost 4 bases and the J segment 6 bases; nucleotides outside the gene matches: 5. In germline, CDR1 is SGHKS, CDR2 YYEKEE (reference sequence). The CDR3 DNA is TGTGCCAGCAGCGCCGGACAGGGTTCCGGGGAGCTGTTTTTT. Protein sequence: CASSAGQGSGELFF.

V usage is TRBV4-3 and J usage is TRBJ2-3, with D possibly being TRBD1 or TRBD2 (5 bases each). This CDR3 is 16 amino acids long. Between the trimmed V and J ends, which lost 1 base and 2 bases, there was a span of 13 bases. Germline assignment: CDR1 LGHNA and CDR2 YSLEER. The CDR3, as DNA: TGCGCCAGCAGCCAAGTGATCTACGGGACCACAGATACGCAGTATTTT. Its translation: CASSQVIYGTTDTQYF.

The rearrangement uses TRBV4-3 and TRBJ2-7; 8 bases map to TRBD1. The CDR3 totals 17 residues. The germline V gene has CDR1 LGHNA and CDR2 YSLEER. The ends lost 0 bases at V and 0 bases at J; junction bases unmatched: 7. The CDR3 loop reads CASSQELATGASYEQYF. CDR3 nucleotides: TGCGCCAGCAGCCAAGAATTGGCGACAGGGGCCTCCTACGAGCAGTACTTC.

A few counts support this clonotype. The chain couples TRBV7-2 to TRBJ2-7; D not resolved. The V gene's germline CDR1 is SGHTA and CDR2 FQGNSA. The V gene lost 0 bases and the J gene lost 6 bases, with 9 bases spanning the gap. The CDR3 sequence is 13 residues long. CDR3: CASSLARVSEQYF. CDR3 bases: TGTGCCAGCAGCTTAGCTAGAGTAAGCGAGCAGTACTTC.

This chain links TRBV12-3 or TRBV12-4 with TRBJ2-7, with D hard to call. The CDR3 is 14 amino acids. Trimming took off 1 base at V and 3 bases at J, with 10 bases between the two ends. CDR3 sequence: CASSLGGTVYEQYF. The CDR3 nucleotides read TGTGCCAGCAGTTTAGGGGGTACCGTCTACGAGCAGTACTTC.

Details on this clonotype: Since a much larger clone is just one base distant, this may be a read error. The rearrangement joins TRBV29-1 to TRBJ1-2; 12 bases are shared with TRBD1. This CDR3 has 14 residues. Germline V CDR1 and CDR2: SQVTM, ANQGSEA. For the CDR3, the DNA is TGCAGCGTTCCCGGGACAGGGGGCGCCTATCGCTACACCTTC. Translating it yields CSVPGTGGAYRYTF.

V usage is TRBV29-1 and J usage is TRBJ2-7; 12 nucleotides align to TRBD2. After removal of 4 bases from V and 4 bases from J, the junction contained 8 bases not matched to a gene. The CDR3 has 15 amino acids. Germline V gene sequence: CDR1 SQVTM, CDR2 ANQGSEA. The DNA for the CDR3 is TGCAGCGTTGCCGGACTAGCGGGATACTCTTACGAGCAGTACTTC. Amino acid sequence: CSVAGLAGYSYEQYF.

This clonotype was found a few times. V is TRBV7-2 and J is TRBJ2-5; weak D call: TRBD2 (5 bases). Germline V gene sequence: CDR1 SGHTA, CDR2 FQGNSA. This CDR3 is built from 16 residues. The V end lost 0 bases, the J end lost 4 bases, and 15 bases lay between the germline ends. This CDR3 reads CASSLATSPIGETQYF. The CDR3 bases are TGTGCCAGCAGCTTAGCCACTAGTCCGATAGGAGAGACCCAGTACTTC.

This clonotype occurred a few times. The J gene is TRBJ2-6, the V gene TRBV29-1; D remains unclear. Germline assignment: CDR1 SQVTM and CDR2 ANQGSEA. V gave up 1 base and J gave up 3 bases, with 10 bases separating them. The CDR3 loop spans 15 amino acids. Written as DNA, the CDR3 is TGCAGCGTTGAAGTAAAGGGTGGTGGGGCCAACGTCCTGACTTTC. This gives the protein CSVEVKGGGANVLTF.

This clonotype occurred a few times. The DNA of the CDR3 is TGTGCCAGCAGTTACGGAGCGGCTAGCTCCTACGAGCAGTACTTC. It codes for CASSYGAASSYEQYF. The genes are TRBV6-5 and TRBJ2-7, with a possible D match to TRBD2 (5 bases). Germline V gene sequence: CDR1 MNHEY, CDR2 SVGAGI. V lost 2 bases and J 0 bases, leaving 11 bases between the germline ends. The CDR3 loop spans 15 amino acids.

J is TRBJ2-1 and V is TRBV7-9, with 8 bases identical to TRBD2. Germline V gene lookup returns CDR1 SEHNR and CDR2 FQNEAQ (reference sequence). Germline trimming cut 5 bases from V and 10 bases from J; bases unmatched to any gene: 4. The CDR3 spans 12 residues. CDR3 DNA sequence: TGTGCCAGCAGCACGACTAGCGACGAGCAGTTCTTC. Its translation: CASSTTSDEQFF.

In its sample, this clonotype was seen a few times. The rearrangement uses TRBV28 and TRBJ2-5; 7 bases agree with TRBD2. Trimming took 1 base from V and 4 from J; bases not matched to a gene: 12. Germline CDR1 reads MDHEN; CDR2 reads SYDVKM. The CDR3 runs to 17 residues. The DNA of the CDR3 is TGTGCCAGCAGTTTATTGCGGGGTCGGGAGGTCGGAGAGACCCAGTACTTC. Encoded protein: CASSLLRGREVGETQYF.

There are many counts of this clonotype. The rearrangement joins TRBV2 to TRBJ1-4, with D unclear. Germline lookup yields CDR1 SNHLY and CDR2 FYNNEI. Trimming took 10 bases from V and 8 from J, leaving 14 bases between them. The CDR3 covers 12 residues. The CDR3 here is CATRGGGEKLFF. The CDR3 DNA follows: TGTGCCACCCGGGGAGGAGGAGAAAAACTGTTTTTT.

V gene TRBV13 combines with J gene TRBJ2-7, with 12 bases that match TRBD1. V shed 5 bases, J shed 5 bases, and the junction held 7 bases outside the gene matches. The CDR3 has 15 amino acids. Germline CDR1 reads PRHDT; CDR2 reads FYEKMQ (reference sequence). The CDR3 bases are TGTGCCAGCAGCACGGGGACAGGGGGCAGGGACGAGCAGTACTTC. Translating it yields CASSTGTGGRDEQYF.

This chain joins TRBV5-1 and TRBJ2-1; perhaps TRBD1 as D (5 bases). The CDR3 is 14 amino acids. V dropped 0 bases and J dropped 5 bases, with 9 bases sitting between them. The V gene's germline CDR1 is SGHRS and CDR2 YFSETQ. The CDR3 DNA reads TGCGCCAGCAGCTTGGGTGCAGGGAACAATGAGCAGTTCTTC. It encodes CASSLGAGNNEQFF.

This clonotype was seen a few times. The CDR3 loop reads CASSQVTGRNNEQFF. The CDR3 region has the DNA TGCGCCAGCAGCCAAGTGACAGGTCGCAACAATGAGCAGTTCTTC. The chain is built from TRBV4-3 and TRBJ2-1; a weak D match, TRBD1 (6 bases). Looked up from germline, CDR1 is LGHNA and CDR2 is YSLEER. The V end was cut by 1 base, the J end by 5 bases, with 12 bases between. The CDR3 is made up of 15 amino acids.

This sequence joins TRBV20-1 and TRBJ2-7; 8 bases agree with TRBD2. The germline V gene has CDR1 DFQATT and CDR2 SNEGSKA (reference sequence). There are 13 residues in the CDR3. Losses at the gene ends were 6 bases for V and 0 bases for J; bases not matched to a gene: 4. CDR3 in DNA: TGCAGTGCAGATAGCGGGAACTCCTACGAGCAGTACTTC. Translating gives CSADSGNSYEQYF.

This clonotype was recorded a few times. This chain connects TRBV15 to TRBJ1-6; D remains ambiguous. Trimming removed 0 bases from V and 6 bases from J, with 9 bases in between. The CDR3 length is 15 residues. The V gene's germline CDR1 is LNHNV and CDR2 YYDKDF (reference sequence). The DNA for the CDR3 is TGTGCCACCAGCAGAGACAAAAACCTTAATTCACCCCTCCACTTT. Encoded protein: CATSRDKNLNSPLHF.

This chain uses TRBV28 with TRBJ2-2, with 10 bases identical to TRBD2. Germline V gene lookup returns CDR1 MDHEN and CDR2 SYDVKM. The CDR3 contains 19 residues. V lost 3 bases and J lost 6; bases outside the gene matches: 16. The CDR3 protein is CASSFGSSGRHYSSGELFF. DNA for the CDR3: TGTGCCAGCAGTTTCGGGTCTAGCGGGAGACATTATTCCTCCGGGGAGCTGTTTTTT.

This clonotype has just a few counts. The chain links TRBV29-1 to TRBJ2-7; TRBD1 matches at 7 bases. The CDR3 extends over 13 amino acids. CDR1 is SQVTM and CDR2 is ANQGSEA in the germline V gene. V lost 2 bases and J lost 0; bases outside the gene matches: 1. The CDR3 region is CSVEQGDSYEQYF. The CDR3 coding sequence is TGCAGCGTTGAACAGGGGGACTCCTACGAGCAGTACTTC.

The rearrangement uses TRBV6-1 and TRBJ2-7; 9 nucleotides line up with TRBD1. The J segment lost 4 bases and the V segment lost 6 bases, leaving 19 bases of the junction unmatched. This CDR3 spans 18 amino acids. Germline lookup yields CDR1 MNHNS and CDR2 SASEGT. The CDR3 DNA follows: TGTGCCAGCAGGTCTTACTCGCCTCGGACAGGGGCTTTGTACGAGCAGTACTTC. Encoded protein: CASRSYSPRTGALYEQYF.

The chain recombines TRBV12-3 or TRBV12-4 with TRBJ2-2; 8 nucleotides align to TRBD2. This CDR3 region has 15 residues. V shed 3 bases, J shed 2 bases, and the junction held 2 bases outside the gene matches. The CDR3 here is CASSFLAGNTGELFF. In DNA, the CDR3 is TGTGCCAGCAGTTTCCTAGCGGGTAACACCGGGGAGCTGTTTTTT.

The rearrangement uses TRBV5-1 and TRBJ2-2; 8 bases are shared with TRBD1. CDR3 length equals 16 residues. Germline loops: CDR1 SGHRS, CDR2 YFSETQ. Trimming cost V 2 bases and J 3 bases; bases outside gene matches: 6. The CDR3 sequence is CASSFGQGADTGELFF. As DNA, the CDR3 is TGCGCCAGCAGCTTCGGGCAGGGGGCTGACACCGGGGAGCTGTTTTTT.

This clonotype was counted between two and nine times. The chain employs TRBV28 and TRBJ2-7; D possibly corresponds to TRBD2 (6 bases). From germline, CDR1 is MDHEN and CDR2 SYDVKM. The CDR3 has 12 amino acids. With 6 bases removed from V and 6 bases from J, the gap between germline ends came to 12 bases. CDR3 DNA: TGTGCCAGCAGCCTTGGAGGGATCGAGCAGTACTTC. Protein sequence: CASSLGGIEQYF.

This clonotype turned up a few times. The chain links TRBV29-1 to TRBJ2-1; 12 positions match TRBD2. There are 15 residues in the CDR3. J lost 8 bases, V lost 3 bases, and 8 bases had no gene match. Germline V gene data show CDR1 as SQVTM and CDR2 as ANQGSEA. The CDR3 coding sequence is TGCAGCGTTGAGGGTCTAGCGGGAGGGGCCGATGAGCAGTTCTTC. It translates to CSVEGLAGGADEQFF.

The chain has TRBV7-2 and TRBJ2-5, with D possibly matching TRBD1 (6 bases). This CDR3 contains 15 residues. The V gene's germline CDR1 is SGHTA and CDR2 FQGNSA. V lost 2 bases and J 5 bases, leaving 15 bases between the germline ends. The CDR3 loop reads CASSLYGQSGETQYF. In DNA, the CDR3 is TGTGCCAGCAGCTTATACGGACAGTCCGGCGAGACCCAGTACTTC.

The J gene is TRBJ2-7, the V gene TRBV6-2 or TRBV6-3, with a weak D call TRBD2 (6 bases). V lost 2 bases, J lost 4 bases, and 12 bases lay in between. The CDR3 contains 14 residues. Germline values: CDR1 MNHEY, CDR2 SVGEGT. For the CDR3, the DNA is TGTGCCAGCAGTTACGCGGGGACTTATTACGAGCAGTACTTC. Translation: CASSYAGTYYEQYF.

Ten or more counts support this clonotype. The V call is TRBV5-5, the J call TRBJ2-2; D unclear. Per germline, CDR1 SGHKS and CDR2 YYEKEE (reference sequence). V gave up 0 bases and J gave up 4 bases, with 4 bases separating them. The CDR3 runs to 13 residues. In DNA form, the CDR3 reads TGTGCCAGCAGCTTGGCTGTCACCGGGGAGCTGTTTTTT. It yields the protein CASSLAVTGELFF. Looking up the rest from reference TRBV5-5 and TRBJ2-2 gives the full variable domain: DAGVTQSPTHLIKTRGQQVTLRCSPISGHKSVSWYQQVLGQGPQFIFQYYEKEERGRGNFPDRFSARQFPNYSSELNVNALLLGDSALYLCASSLAVTGELFFGEGSRLTVL.

This clonotype was observed a handful of times. This chain uses TRBV15 with TRBJ2-3; 9 positions agree with TRBD1. The germline V gene encodes CDR1 LNHNV and CDR2 YYDKDF (reference sequence). The CDR3 is made up of 16 amino acids. V was clipped by 4 bases and J by 7 bases; unmatched bases: 12. This CDR3 reads CATSIRQGEMGYTQYF. The DNA of the CDR3 is TGTGCCACCAGCATCCGACAGGGGGAGATGGGATATACGCAGTATTTT.

This clonotype was detected a few times. The CDR3: CASSQVWREGDTGELFF. The CDR3 region has the DNA TGTGCCAGCAGCCAAGTATGGCGGGAGGGAGACACCGGGGAGCTGTTTTTT. The chain is built from TRBV4-2 and TRBJ2-2, with 9 nucleotides matching TRBD2. CDR1 is LGHNA, CDR2 YNFKEQ, per germline. This CDR3 has 17 amino acids. V lost 1 base to trimming and J lost 3 bases; unmatched junction nucleotides: 6.